Included here is one TCR beta chain sequence, with context. Its matching antigen is unknown. The assay was immunoSEQ multiplex PCR, and TCRdb's table has in-frame clones only and misses some. The data hold 150,000 to 200,000 clones, with roughly 85% observed a single time. Per the germline V gene, CDR1 is SGHTA and CDR2 is FQGNSA. The ends lost 4 bases at V and 5 bases at J; junction bases unmatched: 6. The CDR3 is made up of 14 amino acids. This sample is part of a study of cytomegalovirus exposure and HLA in healthy donors. Points from the study as a whole: Accounts indicate the classifier identified cytomegalovirus status with strong specificity and sensitivity. As confirmed in vitro, three CMV-associated chains were specific for CMV antigens.

The rearrangement uses TRBV7-2 and TRBJ1-1; 8 bases agree with TRBD1. Sequenced sample: PBMCs. The TCR originated in a man aged 18 to 30 in good health and CMV-seropositive. DNA for the CDR3: TGTGCCAGCAGCTCTGACAGGGGTATGACTGAAGCTTTCTTT. This translates into CASSSDRGMTEAFF.